This TCR beta chain was sequenced for a study of T cell responses to AZD1222 COVID-19 vaccine (dated by TCRdb to 2020 to 2022). Background for the entire study: TCR sequencing was performed for about 250 trial participants, of whom approximately 200 were given two doses of AZD1222 and around 25 were given two doses of MenACWY control vaccine. Enrollment into the trials was organized by age into subgroups of 18-55, 56-69 and 70-plus years, and those subgroups contained approximately 150, 30 and 60 TCR-sequenced participants, respectively. General findings and caveats noted by the study authors: Participants were mostly white British and included more females than males, and it was suggested by the authors that clonal diversity may have been underestimated. Reportedly, almost half of the unique spike-specific TCRs recognized epitopes lying outside the regions that are mutated in the B.1.351 and B.1.1.7 variants. Because no day 14 peak-response samples were available, repertoires were characterized only after the peak T cell response. Spike-specific TCR breadth and depth rose significantly after two AZD1222 doses compared with day 0 and with MenACWY recipients. Conclusions about previously exposed vaccinees are limited, since just five to seven AZD1222 recipients were seropositive for SARS-CoV-2 at baseline. The whole spike protein was spanned by vaccine-associated CD4 TCRs, and dominant responses were seen in regions 160-218 and 743-854. The 56-69-year group was small, and its depth increase did not reach significance, likely because of low power.

Worth noting for this clone: Its cognate antigen has yet to be identified. No base quality values were provided; no much bigger clone lies one nucleotide off.

The CDR3 regions of human TCRbeta chains were analyzed by immunosequencing. From the authors' description of their analysis: TCRs in the repertoires were matched against a reference library of SARS-CoV-2-specific TCRs that had been generated with the MIRA antigen-specificity platform. Breadth meant the fraction of unique TCRs that were SARS-CoV-2-associated, whereas depth meant the fraction of total T cells that were SARS-CoV-2-associated. Using the MIRA data, every spike-specific TCR was mapped to the spike region that the TCR reacted to and assigned to either a CD4 or a CD8 class. Log10-transformed breadth and depth values were compared by one-way ANOVA with Sidak's multiple comparisons tests. TCRdb limited this immuneACCESS table to in-frame rearrangements with V and J called. A share of clones is missing; checked studies link under half to unresolved V genes, and the rest is unexplained. V and J calls and clone size come straight from that table; D and trimming were deduced from the DNA. The sample profile shows some 110,000 clones; 86% of them were found once. Roughly 15% of the sample belongs to the ten largest clones.

Sample time point, as interpreted from the label and publication: about 28 days (+/-7) after the second vaccine dose. Because spike-specific TCR depth and breadth did not differ between the two schedules, AZD1222 recipients who got a second dose at roughly 4 weeks were pooled with those who got a second dose at roughly 12 weeks. Samples from vaccinated people were obtained from the UK trials COV001 and COV002, which included a single-blind randomized controlled phase 2/3 trial of AZD1222 (ChAdOx1 nCoV-19) in healthy adults. Trial participant PBMC samples were collected at day 0 and day 28 after the second dose for TCRbeta chain sequencing. The sequencing here drew on peripheral blood, taken 28 days after the second AZD1222 dose. The TCR comes from an adult who received the AZD1222 COVID-19 vaccine.

The base sequence is TGTGCCACTAAGAGAAAAGAACCCCCAGGGGAGACCCAGTACTTC. This is translated as CATKRKEPPGETQYF. The chain is assembled from TRBV10-3 and TRBJ2-5, with TRBD1 as a weak D call on 5 bases. The CDR3 numbers 15 residues from cysteine through phenylalanine. Just CDR3 DNA is preserved here, 45 bases in frame from base 1. The germline V gene provides CDR1 ENHRY and CDR2 SYGVKD. V loses 10 bases, J loses 5 bases, and the germline ends lie 23 bases apart.